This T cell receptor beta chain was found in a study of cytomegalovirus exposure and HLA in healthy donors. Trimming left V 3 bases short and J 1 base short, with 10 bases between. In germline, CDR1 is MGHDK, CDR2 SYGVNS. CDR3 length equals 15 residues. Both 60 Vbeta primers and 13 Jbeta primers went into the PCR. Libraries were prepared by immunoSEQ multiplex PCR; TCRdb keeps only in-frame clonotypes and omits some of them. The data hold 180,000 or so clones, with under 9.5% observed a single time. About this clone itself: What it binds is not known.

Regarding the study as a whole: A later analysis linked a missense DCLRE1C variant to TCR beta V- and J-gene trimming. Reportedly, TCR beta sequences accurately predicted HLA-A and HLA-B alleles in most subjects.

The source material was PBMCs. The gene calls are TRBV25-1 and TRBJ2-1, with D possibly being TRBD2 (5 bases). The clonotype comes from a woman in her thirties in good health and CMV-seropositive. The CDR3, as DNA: TGTGCCAGCAGTGACAGGCTAGCATCCTACAATGAGCAGTTCTTC. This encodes CASSDRLASYNEQFF.